This T cell receptor beta chain was sequenced during a study of T cell responses to AZD1222 COVID-19 vaccine. Overall study results and limits: Clonal diversity was possibly underestimated; the donors were predominantly white British and more often female. Spike-specific TCR breadth rose after two AZD1222 doses, and depth rose as well. Per reports, nearly half of all spike-specific TCRs target regions that are unmutated in variants.

To note about this clone: Its antigen remains unidentified.

Clones were sequenced by immunoSEQ multiplex PCR, and TCRdb holds only the in-frame ones, with some missing. The data show about 110,000 clones, around 90% seen once. Trimming removed 1 base from V and 7 bases from J, with 10 bases in between. Germline V gene data show CDR1 as SGHTA and CDR2 as FQGTGA. This CDR3 contains 13 residues. V usage is TRBV7-3 and J usage is TRBJ1-1; D is unresolved. The source is an adult in good health. Source: peripheral blood, taken on day 0 of MenACWY control vaccination. CDR3 amino acids: CASSLNIGGEAFF. The CDR3 DNA reads as TGTGCCAGCAGCTTAAATATAGGAGGTGAAGCTTTCTTT.